The entry below gives a single TCR beta chain sequence along with its context. As yet, its antigen is unknown. Germline lookup yields CDR1 SGHVS and CDR2 FQNEAQ. V was trimmed by 1 base and J by 7 bases, leaving 11 bases between them. This CDR3 spans 13 amino acids. It was with 60 Vbeta and 13 Jbeta primers that the PCR ran. Assay: immunoSEQ multiplex PCR; the TCRdb copy retains only in-frame clones and omits some. The sample yields 200,000 to 250,000 clones, more than 85% seen once. This specimen comes from a study of cytomegalovirus exposure and HLA in healthy donors. Despite likely unrecorded immune exposures, the donors were nominally healthy at the time of sampling. Study-level points and caveats: Segments of the TCR beta V type were, in most cases, productive about 87% or about 30% of the time in an earlier analysis.

The sequenced sample consisted of PBMCs. The receptor's source is a woman under 30 in good health and CMV-seronegative. This chain connects TRBV7-8 to TRBJ2-7; no clear D. The CDR3 sequence is CASSLGESIEQYF. CDR3 DNA: TGTGCCAGCAGCTTAGGCGAGAGCATTGAGCAGTACTTC.